This T cell receptor beta chain was sequenced during a study of shared clonotypes between healthy human individuals. TCRdb's table, derived via immunoSEQ multiplex PCR, lists solely in-frame clones and lacks some. This repertoire shows about 2.4 million clones, more than 85% found once; its top ten account for around 0.37%. Study-wide results and caveats: Naive CD4 clonotype sharing across a few donors was approximately 5%.

In this sample, this clone turned up once. Its antigen is still unknown. Partitioning of CD4+ cells yielded a CD45RA+ naive subset and a CD45RA-negative memory subset. The source is a young man in good health. Some clones in this sample may be carry-over from other donors' samples. Sequenced input: naive CD4+ T cells from PBMCs. Regarding subset: CD45RA+ positively selected.

CDR3 amino acids: CASSVVGTAGELFF. CDR3 in DNA: TGTGCCAGCAGCGTAGTAGGAACAGCCGGGGAGCTGTTTTTT. The chain couples TRBV9 to TRBJ2-2; D is unclear. The CDR3 runs 14 residues. The germline V and J ends were trimmed by 0 bases and 6 bases, with 9 bases remaining between them. CDR1 is SGDLS and CDR2 is YYNGEE in the germline V gene.